What follows describes a single TCR beta chain. These data belong to a study of T-cell reconstitution after alpha-beta-depleted transplantation in children. It was with unique molecular identifiers that the TCRbeta library was prepared. In TCRdb, the PCR reads were re-called with MiXCR into one record per CDR3 protein. This table has about 830,000 distinct CDR3 sequences, roughly 15% appearing once. Germline CDR1 and CDR2: MNHEY and SMNVEV (reference sequence). The V end lost 4 bases, the J end lost 4 bases, and 13 bases lay between the germline ends. The CDR3 runs to 15 residues. The material was PBMCs, mostly from graft donor cells, obtained 360 days after TCRalphabeta/CD19-depleted stem cell transplant. The rearrangement links TRBV27 to TRBJ2-2; tentatively, D is TRBD2 (6 bases). This TCR was sampled from a male patient aged 10 to 17 who had a stem cell transplant for acute lymphoblastic leukemia, so the T cells may come from the graft donor. This chain's CDR3 is CASSSPGLTTGELFF. CDR3 nucleotides: TGTGCCAGCAGTTCACCGGGACTCACCACCGGGGAGCTGTTTTTT.